This TCR beta chain was identified in a study of response to subunit inactivated influenza vaccine. The sample holds one count of this clonotype. Its antigen is undetermined. MiXCR, run by TCRdb on the RT-PCR reads, gives a single entry per CDR3 protein. This table has 800,000 or so distinct CDR3 sequences, 20% to 25% appearing once. Trimming removed 5 bases from V and 8 bases from J; junction bases left unmatched: 8. Germline V gene lookup returns CDR1 SGHRS and CDR2 YFSETQ. This CDR3 region has 14 residues. General study findings and limits: Every seasonal influenza vaccination brings in few new T cells, the authors suggested.

The TCR originated in a man aged 45-60 years who received an inactivated influenza vaccine. The sample consisted of PBMCs from blood, taken around 5 days after vaccination. V gene TRBV5-1 combines with J gene TRBJ2-2; TRBD1 agrees at 8 bases. CDR3 region: CASRRTGSVGELFF. The CDR3 coding sequence is TGCGCCAGCAGGAGGACAGGGAGTGTTGGGGAGCTGTTTTTT.